These 27 T cell receptor beta chains share one sample of origin, sequenced in a study of T-cell reconstitution after alpha-beta-depleted transplantation in children. Preparation of the TCRbeta library used unique molecular identifiers. TCRdb called the PCR reads again in MiXCR, with one record for every CDR3 protein. The sample lists around 16,000 distinct CDR3 sequences, approximately 5.1% occurring once. This sample comprised PBMCs, obtained before TCRalphabeta/CD19-depleted stem cell transplant. Source of these receptors: a boy between 10 and 17 years old with acute lymphoblastic leukemia, due to receive a stem cell transplant.

The table lists this clonotype with many counts. CDR3 in DNA: TGTGCCAGCAGTTACGGGGTTTCCCGTCTCTCCTACGAGCAGTACTTC. Encoded protein: CASSYGVSRLSYEQYF. The chain couples TRBV6-5 to TRBJ2-7; D not certain. CDR3 length: 16 amino acids. Germline V gene lookup returns CDR1 MNHEY and CDR2 SVGAGI. Trimming took 2 bases from V and 0 from J, leaving 14 bases between them.

Ten or more counts support this clonotype. V and J are TRBV27 and TRBJ1-2; D is unclear. Germline lookup yields CDR1 MNHEY and CDR2 SMNVEV (reference sequence). The CDR3 loop spans 13 amino acids. V was clipped by 8 bases and J by 6 bases, with 16 bases between them. CDR3 sequence: CASAGPTRDGYTF. The CDR3 DNA follows: TGTGCCAGCGCCGGGCCTACTCGGGATGGCTACACCTTC.

This clonotype has ten or more counts. This sequence joins TRBV20-1 and TRBJ1-3; the match to TRBD1 covers 7 bases. The germline V gene has CDR1 DFQATT and CDR2 SNEGSKA (reference sequence). J was trimmed by 4 bases and V by 4 bases; bases with no gene match: 16. The CDR3 runs to 17 residues. In DNA, the CDR3 is TGCAGTGCTACCGATCATACCGGGACAGATGAGGGAAACACCATATATTTT. Translated: CSATDHTGTDEGNTIYF.

This clonotype was recorded at least ten times. The gene calls are TRBV4-1 and TRBJ2-7; D perhaps matches TRBD1 (6 bases). CDR1 and CDR2 (germline): MGHRA, YSYEKL. The CDR3 is made up of 16 amino acids. The V and J ends lost 1 base and 3 bases respectively, with 16 bases between them. CDR3 nucleotide sequence: TGCGCCAGCAGCCAAGTGGGGACATCGGATGTCTACGAGCAGTACTTC. Amino acid sequence: CASSQVGTSDVYEQYF.

By sample fraction, this clonotype is medium-sized (0.01 to 0.1%). V and J are TRBV9 and TRBJ2-6; possibly TRBD2 for D (5 bases). This CDR3 comprises 17 residues. The V gene lost 0 bases and the J gene lost 0 bases, with 10 bases spanning the gap. Germline CDR1 is SGDLS and CDR2 is YYNGEE. In DNA, the CDR3 is TGTGCCAGCAGCGTAGCTACGAGGGCCTCTGGGGCCAACGTCCTGACTTTC. Translated: CASSVATRASGANVLTF.

This clonotype was picked up many times. This chain connects TRBV7-2 to TRBJ2-5; tentatively, D is TRBD1 (6 bases). Deletions cut 5 bases from V and 3 bases from J, with 10 bases between. The CDR3 loop spans 13 amino acids. Germline assignment: CDR1 SGHTA and CDR2 FQGNSA. The CDR3, as DNA: TGTGCCAGCAGCCTTGACAGGAAAGAGACCCAGTACTTC. It specifies CASSLDRKETQYF. The full variable domain, with the rest looked up from reference TRBV7-2 and TRBJ2-5, is GAGVSQSPSNKVTEKGKDVELRCDPISGHTALYWYRQSLGQGLEFLIYFQGNSAPDKSGLPSDRFSAERTGGSVSTLTIQRTQQEDSAVYLCASSLDRKETQYFGPGTRLLVL.

This clonotype rates as medium-sized. This rearrangement joins TRBV11-2 to TRBJ1-2, with D hard to call. V lost 1 base and J lost 5, with 8 bases in between. Germline-derived CDR1 and CDR2 are SGHAT and FQNNGV. The length of the CDR3 is 13 residues. CDR3 in DNA: TGTGCCAGCAGCTTAGTCTCGGAATATGGCTACACCTTC. The encoded protein is CASSLVSEYGYTF.

In this sample, this clonotype turned up many times. The CDR3 coding sequence is TGCGCCAGCAGTCCCGGGACAGGGAGGGAAGAGACCCAGTACTTC. Residues: CASSPGTGREETQYF. The chain employs TRBV4-3 and TRBJ2-5, with 9 bases identical to TRBD1. J was trimmed by 3 bases and V by 6 bases; bases with no gene match: 8. This CDR3 is built from 15 residues. From germline, CDR1 is LGHNA and CDR2 YSLEER.

This clonotype has at least ten counts. The chain links TRBV5-1 to TRBJ1-1, with TRBD1 as a possible D gene (5 bases). Germline V gives CDR1 SGHRS, CDR2 YFSETQ. V lost 0 bases to trimming and J lost 4 bases, with 10 bases between them. CDR3 size: 14 residues. This CDR3 is CASSLVQGFTEAFF. In nucleotides, the CDR3 is TGCGCCAGCAGCTTGGTCCAGGGATTCACTGAAGCTTTCTTT. The full variable domain, rest sourced from reference TRBV5-1 and TRBJ1-1, is KAGVTQTPRYLIKTRGQQVTLSCSPISGHRSVSWYQQTPGQGLQFLFEYFSETQRNKGNFPGRFSGRQFSNSRSEMNVSTLELGDSALYLCASSLVQGFTEAFFGQGTRLTVV.

This clonotype was counted at least ten times. The chain couples TRBV7-9 to TRBJ1-1; 8 nucleotides match TRBD1. Unmatched junction bases numbered 19, after V lost 10 bases and J lost 6 bases. The CDR3 runs 16 residues. The germline V gene encodes CDR1 SEHNR and CDR2 FQNEAQ (reference sequence). In DNA, the CDR3 is TGTGCCACCTCAATGAGTCAGGGGGCCTCCCAGCCTGAAGCTTTCTTT. Protein sequence: CATSMSQGASQPEAFF.

V gene TRBV11-1 combines with J gene TRBJ2-7; TRBD2 agrees at 13 bases. The CDR3 sequence is 15 residues long. The trim removed 5 bases at V and 9 bases at J, leaving 10 bases unmatched. Germline CDR1 reads SGHAT; CDR2 reads FQDESV (reference sequence). DNA of the CDR3: TGTGCCAGCAGCACAGGACTAGCGGGAGTGATGGGGCAGTACTTC. This sequence encodes CASSTGLAGVMGQYF.

This clonotype was counted ten times or more. The germline gene is not matched at one end of the junction; a read error may be the cause. The chain uses TRBV20-1 and TRBJ2-3, with D possibly being TRBD1 or TRBD2 (6 bases each). The CDR3 runs to 16 residues. Per the germline V gene, CDR1 is DFQATT and CDR2 is SNEGSKA (reference sequence). The CDR3 here is CSARGRGGGGTDTQYF. Written as DNA, the CDR3 is TGCAGTGCCAGAGGCAGAGGGGGAGGCGGAACAGATACGCAGTATTTT.

This clonotype was observed many times. The rearrangement uses TRBV24-1 and TRBJ2-2; TRBD2 matches 9 bases. The J segment lost 7 bases and the V segment lost 3 bases, leaving 23 bases of the junction unmatched. The CDR3 is 21 amino acids. Germline V gives CDR1 KGHDR, CDR2 SFDVKD. The CDR3 spells CATSDPKAAPNGGLASGELFF. The DNA of the CDR3 is TGTGCCACCAGTGATCCCAAGGCAGCCCCGAATGGGGGACTAGCAAGCGGGGAGCTGTTTTTT.

The table lists this clonotype with many counts. J is TRBJ1-1 and V is TRBV15; unclear D gene. Germline V gene lookup returns CDR1 LNHNV and CDR2 YYDKDF (reference sequence). This CDR3 is 14 amino acids long. Trimming left V 0 bases short and J 5 bases short, with 10 bases between. CDR3 DNA sequence: TGTGCCACCAGCAGAGATGGGGATTGGACTGAAGCTTTCTTT. Its protein product is CATSRDGDWTEAFF. Combining the CDR3 with reference TRBV15 and TRBJ1-1 gives the whole variable domain DAMVIQNPRYQVTQFGKPVTLSCSQTLNHNVMYWYQQKSSQAPKLLFHYYDKDFNNEADTPDNFQSRRPNTSFCFLDIRSPGLGDTAMYLCATSRDGDWTEAFFGQGTRLTVV.

This clonotype was picked up many times. The chain employs TRBV4-3 and TRBJ2-5, with 8 bases fitting TRBD2. The CDR3 is made up of 14 amino acids. Per germline, CDR1 LGHNA and CDR2 YSLEER. V shed 3 bases, J shed 2 bases, and the junction held 2 bases outside the gene matches. DNA for the CDR3: TGCGCCAGCAGCCACGGGACTAGTCAAGAGACCCAGTACTTC. As protein: CASSHGTSQETQYF.

This clonotype was recorded many times. CDR3 DNA: TGTGCCAGCAGTTTCCTGACTAGCGGGGGCTACGAGCAGTACTTC. It yields the protein CASSFLTSGGYEQYF. This rearrangement joins TRBV6-2 or TRBV6-3 to TRBJ2-7; 12 positions match TRBD2. The CDR3 has 15 residues. From germline, CDR1 is MNHEY and CDR2 SVGEGT. J gave up 3 bases and V 4 bases, and 4 bases lay outside the gene matches.

This clonotype was seen only a few times. The rearrangement uses TRBV2 and TRBJ1-1; weak D call: TRBD1 (6 bases). Trimming stripped 11 bases from V and 1 base from J, with 29 bases between. Germline V gene sequence: CDR1 SNHLY, CDR2 FYNNEI. The CDR3 sequence is 18 residues long. The CDR3 DNA reads as TGTGCCCTCAGTTTAGACCAATCAAGGACAGCCACGAACACTGAAGCTTTCTTT. Translation gives CALSLDQSRTATNTEAFF.

This clonotype was seen many times. The V and J genes are TRBV12-3 or TRBV12-4 and TRBJ2-1; 9 nucleotides agree with TRBD1. V shed 3 bases and J 9 bases; nucleotides not matched to a gene: 6. The CDR3 has 14 amino acids. The CDR3 DNA sequence: TGTGCCAGCAGTTTTGATACAGGGGGCAGTGAGCAGTTCTTC. Its translation is CASSFDTGGSEQFF.

This clonotype ranks as medium-sized. CDR3 nucleotide sequence: TGTGCCAGCAGCTTAAACGAGCAGTACTTC. Residues: CASSLNEQYF. V gene TRBV13 combines with J gene TRBJ2-7; D not resolved. The CDR3 covers 10 residues. V lost 2 bases and J lost 5, with 1 base in between. CDR1 and CDR2 from the germline V gene are PRHDT and FYEKMQ (reference sequence). Full variable domain (missing parts from reference TRBV13 and TRBJ2-7): AAGVIQSPRHLIKEKRETATLKCYPIPRHDTVYWYQQGPGQDPQFLISFYEKMQSDKGSIPDRFSAQQFSDYHSELNMSSLELGDSALYFCASSLNEQYFGPGTRLTVT.

By share, this clonotype counts as medium-sized. The chain has TRBV6-5 and TRBJ2-3; 10 nucleotides match TRBD2. J gave up 6 bases and V 6 bases, and 15 bases lay outside the gene matches. This CDR3 is built from 17 residues. Looked up from germline, CDR1 is MNHEY and CDR2 is SVGAGI. The chain's CDR3 is CASSRFRSGRAEDTQYF. The CDR3 DNA is TGTGCCAGCAGCCGTTTCCGAAGCGGGAGGGCCGAGGATACGCAGTATTTT.

In its sample, this clonotype was seen many times. The rearrangement links TRBV14 to TRBJ2-1; D uncertain. This CDR3 region has 13 residues. With 10 bases removed from V and 7 bases from J, the gap between germline ends came to 17 bases. The V gene's germline CDR1 is SGHDN and CDR2 FVKESK. For the CDR3, the DNA is TGTGCCACCAAGAACCTTACCTGGAATGAGCAGTTCTTC. It codes for CATKNLTWNEQFF.

This clonotype was seen at least ten times. The genes are TRBV12-3 or TRBV12-4 and TRBJ1-5; TRBD1 matches at 8 bases. With 6 bases clipped from V and 9 bases from J, the junction kept 7 bases outside the gene matches. This CDR3 spans 13 amino acids. The CDR3 bases are TGTGCCAGCAGAGGACAGGGTTTTCGGCCCCAGCATTTT. Translated: CASRGQGFRPQHF.

This clonotype appeared many times. The chain is built from TRBV28 and TRBJ2-7; no clear D gene. The V gene's germline CDR1 is MDHEN and CDR2 SYDVKM. The CDR3 extends over 15 amino acids. The ends were cut back, 6 bases at V and 1 base at J, with 16 bases in the middle. Written as DNA, the CDR3 is TGTGCCAGCAGCCGGGCTTTCGGCGTTTCCTACGAGCAGTACTTC. Encoded protein: CASSRAFGVSYEQYF.

By frequency in the sample, this clonotype is medium-sized. The gene calls are TRBV12-3 or TRBV12-4 and TRBJ2-6; no clear D. This CDR3 is 13 amino acids long. Trimming cost V 6 bases and J 0 bases, with 3 bases left between them. In DNA, the CDR3 is TGTGCCAGCAGACGCTCTGGGGCCAACGTCCTGACTTTC. It is translated as CASRRSGANVLTF.

In its sample, this clonotype was seen many times. The chain recombines TRBV7-9 with TRBJ2-5; a possible D gene is TRBD2 (5 bases). This CDR3 contains 13 residues. V lost 1 base, J lost 2 bases, and 5 bases lay in between. Germline V gene data show CDR1 as SEHNR and CDR2 as FQNEAQ (reference sequence). Here the CDR3 DNA reads TGTGCCAGCAGCTTAGGCGGGCAAGAGACCCAGTACTTC. Protein product: CASSLGGQETQYF.

This clonotype is medium-sized within its sample. The V gene is TRBV6-6, the J gene TRBJ2-7; 7 bases agree with TRBD1. Trimming cost V 6 bases and J 4 bases; bases outside gene matches: 12. The germline V gene encodes CDR1 MNHNY and CDR2 SVGAGI (reference sequence). The CDR3 runs 15 residues. CDR3 nucleotide sequence: TGTGCCAGCAGGATACCGACAGGGCCCCAATACGAGCAGTACTTC. It encodes CASRIPTGPQYEQYF.

Many counts were recorded for this clonotype. CDR3 DNA: TGTGCCAGCAGTTACGCCCCCGGGACGGATTTCACAGATACGCAGTATTTT. Residues: CASSYAPGTDFTDTQYF. V and J are TRBV6-2 or TRBV6-3 and TRBJ2-3; D may be TRBD1 or TRBD2 (5 bases each). The CDR3 runs to 17 residues. V dropped 2 bases and J dropped 2 bases, with 17 bases sitting between them. Germline V gene data show CDR1 as MNHEY and CDR2 as SVGEGT.